This TCR beta chain was sequenced for a study of blood T cell repertoires in COVID-19. Measured with immunoSEQ multiplex PCR; TCRdb has only the in-frame clones, and not every one. The sample lists about 34,000 clones, approximately 82% occurring once. The CDR3 runs to 13 residues. Per germline, CDR1 MNHEY and CDR2 SMNVEV (reference sequence). Trimming took 6 bases from V and 11 from J; bases not matched to a gene: 6. Sequenced: peripheral blood. The V call is TRBV27, the J call TRBJ1-6, with TRBD1 matching over 8 bases. This clonotype was obtained from an older woman with acute or convalescent COVID-19. The CDR3 coding sequence is TGTGCCAGCAGGGGGACAGGAAGGGCACCCCTCCACTTT. Protein sequence: CASRGTGRAPLHF.